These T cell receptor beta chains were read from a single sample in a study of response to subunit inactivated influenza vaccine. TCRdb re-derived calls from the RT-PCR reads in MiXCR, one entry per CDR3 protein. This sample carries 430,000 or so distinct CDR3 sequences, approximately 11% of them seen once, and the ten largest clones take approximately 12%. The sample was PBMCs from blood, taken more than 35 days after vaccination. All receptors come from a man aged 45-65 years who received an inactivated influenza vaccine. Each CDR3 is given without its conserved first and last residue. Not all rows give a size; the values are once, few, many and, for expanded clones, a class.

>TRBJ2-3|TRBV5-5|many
ASSLALAGGSSTDTQY
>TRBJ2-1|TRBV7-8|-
ASSSLLGLAGVSYNEQF
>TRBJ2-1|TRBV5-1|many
ASSEGMSYNEQF
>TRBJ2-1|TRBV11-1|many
ASSLGSGDWNEQF
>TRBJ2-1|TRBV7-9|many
AGARTYNEQF
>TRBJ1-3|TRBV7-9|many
ASISDRESGNTIY
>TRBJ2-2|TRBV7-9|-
ASNPPAGASGGELF
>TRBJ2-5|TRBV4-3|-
ASSHADQETQY
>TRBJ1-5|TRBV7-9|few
ASSLATGTNNQPQH
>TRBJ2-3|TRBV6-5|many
ASSSPGGTTDTQY
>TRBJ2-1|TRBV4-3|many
ASSQEGGGVDEQF
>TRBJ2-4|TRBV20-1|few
SIFGASRTNIQY
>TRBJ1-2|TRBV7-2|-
ASSSSLTGLNGYT
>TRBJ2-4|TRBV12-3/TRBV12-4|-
ASSFGQVIKNIQY
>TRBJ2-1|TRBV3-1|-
ASSQLAGDLEQF
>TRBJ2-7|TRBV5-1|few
ASSLATSGSSYEQY
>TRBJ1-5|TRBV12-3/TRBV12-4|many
ASRTRDRYQPQH
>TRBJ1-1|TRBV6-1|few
ASCRAKGSRAEAF
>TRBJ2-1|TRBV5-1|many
ASRPGQSGNEQF
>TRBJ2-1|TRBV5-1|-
ASTSDGTGHNEQF